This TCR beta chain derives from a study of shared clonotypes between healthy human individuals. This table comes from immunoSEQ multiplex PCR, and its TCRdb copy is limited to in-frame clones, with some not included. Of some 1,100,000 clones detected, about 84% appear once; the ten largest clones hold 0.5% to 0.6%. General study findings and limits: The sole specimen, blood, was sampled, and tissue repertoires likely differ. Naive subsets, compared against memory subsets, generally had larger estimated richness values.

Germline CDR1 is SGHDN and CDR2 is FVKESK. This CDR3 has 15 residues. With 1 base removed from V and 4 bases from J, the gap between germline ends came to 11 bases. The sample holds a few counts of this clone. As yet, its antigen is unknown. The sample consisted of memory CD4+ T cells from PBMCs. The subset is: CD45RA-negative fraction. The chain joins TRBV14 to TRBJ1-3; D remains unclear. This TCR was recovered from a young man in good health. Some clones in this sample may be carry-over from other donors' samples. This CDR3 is CASSQARGHGNTIYF. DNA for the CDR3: TGTGCCAGCAGCCAAGCTCGGGGTCACGGAAACACCATATATTTT.